The 6 T cell receptor beta chains presented below share a single source sample, sequenced in a study of T-cell memory formation after mild COVID-19. TCRdb fed the 5' RACE reads into MiXCR, producing one record per CDR3 protein. The sample records 130,000 to 150,000 distinct CDR3 sequences, roughly 21% being singletons. Material for sequencing was PBMCs or a T cell subset sorted from them (not recorded which). The receptors originated from an adult woman who had mild COVID-19 (a few samples of this study predate the infection). Cell type and time point are not known.

The V and J genes are TRBV12-3 or TRBV12-4 and TRBJ1-2; TRBD1 matches 9 bases. V gave up 3 bases and J gave up 6 bases; unmatched junction bases: 2. CDR3 length equals 13 residues. This CDR3 reads CASSFRDRDGYTF. The CDR3, as DNA: TGTGCCAGCAGTTTCCGGGACAGGGATGGCTACACCTTC.

The rearrangement uses TRBV10-3 and TRBJ2-7; D possibly corresponds to TRBD2 (6 bases). Germline V gene sequence: CDR1 ENHRY, CDR2 SYGVKD. This CDR3 is 16 amino acids long. Trimming shortened V by 4 bases and J by 2 bases, and 18 bases separated the two germline ends. The CDR3 reads CAISGGRGSTTYEQYF. The DNA for the CDR3 is TGTGCCATCAGTGGGGGACGGGGGTCAACTACCTACGAGCAGTACTTC.

The rearrangement uses TRBV18 and TRBJ1-2; D gene ambiguous. Germline CDR1 reads KGHSH; CDR2 reads LQKENI. Trimming removed 1 base at V and 4 bases at J, with 4 bases between. The CDR3 is 12 residues long. Here the CDR3 reads CASSPQVYGYTF. CDR3 coding DNA: TGTGCCAGCTCACCACAGGTCTATGGCTACACCTTC.

The chain carries TRBV3-1 and TRBJ1-6; tentatively, D is TRBD1 (5 bases). CDR3 length equals 14 residues. Trimming cost V 4 bases and J 5 bases, with 9 bases left between them. Germline V gene lookup returns CDR1 LGHDT and CDR2 YNNKEL (reference sequence). The CDR3, as DNA: TGTGCCAGCAGCCCCTCGACAGATAATTCACCCCTCCACTTT. Amino acids: CASSPSTDNSPLHF.

The chain combines TRBV6-2 or TRBV6-3 with TRBJ2-7; 7 bases line up with TRBD1. The CDR3 loop spans 12 amino acids. Germline V CDR1 and CDR2: MNHEY, SVGEGT. The V gene end was trimmed by 5 bases and the J gene end by 8 bases; junction bases not matched to a gene: 6. DNA for the CDR3: TGTGCCAGCAGTCAGGCGACAGGGAAGCAGTACTTC. Translation gives CASSQATGKQYF.

This chain uses TRBV4-1 with TRBJ2-5; D is ambiguous. The germline V gene has CDR1 MGHRA and CDR2 YSYEKL. CDR3 length: 17 amino acids. Between the trimmed V and J ends, which lost 1 base and 4 bases, there was a span of 19 bases. CDR3 region: CASSQGSSEPLLETQYF. In DNA form, the CDR3 reads TGCGCCAGCAGCCAAGGCTCCAGCGAACCATTGTTAGAGACCCAGTACTTC.